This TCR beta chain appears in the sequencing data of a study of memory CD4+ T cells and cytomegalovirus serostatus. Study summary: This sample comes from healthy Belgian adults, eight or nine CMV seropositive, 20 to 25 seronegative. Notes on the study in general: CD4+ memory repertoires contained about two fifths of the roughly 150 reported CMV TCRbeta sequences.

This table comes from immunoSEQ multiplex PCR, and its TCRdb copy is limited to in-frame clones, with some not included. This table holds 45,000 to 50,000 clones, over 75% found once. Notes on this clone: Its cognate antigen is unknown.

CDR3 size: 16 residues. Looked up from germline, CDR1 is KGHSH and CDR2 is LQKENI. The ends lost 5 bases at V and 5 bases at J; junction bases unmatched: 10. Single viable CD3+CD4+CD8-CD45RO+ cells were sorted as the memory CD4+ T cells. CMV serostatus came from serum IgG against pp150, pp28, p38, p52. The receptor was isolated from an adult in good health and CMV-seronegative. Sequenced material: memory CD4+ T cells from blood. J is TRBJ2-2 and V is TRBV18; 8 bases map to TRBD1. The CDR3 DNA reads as TGTGCCAGCTCAAGCACCGGGACAGGAAGGACCGGGGAGCTGTTTTTT. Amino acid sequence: CASSSTGTGRTGELFF.